A single sample is the source of the 25 T cell receptor beta chains below, sequenced in a study of vaccination and CD4 T cells after COVID-19. Antigen specificity for these receptors is unknown. The treatment here: approximately 9-day PBMC culture with coronavirus spike peptide pools or control peptides (ViraFEST assay). Sequence data for DNA of cultured CD4+ T cells were generated by the Oncomine TCR Beta short-read assay. TCRdb independently ran MiXCR on the PCR reads; one entry per CDR3 protein. In the table there are more than 12,000 distinct CDR3 sequences, around 70% of which are singletons. Source material: CD4+ T cells from blood, cultured in vitro. These receptor sequences come from a human donor who had recovered from COVID-19.

The V call is TRBV19, the J call TRBJ1-2; 9 positions agree with TRBD1. V shed 2 bases and J 6 bases; nucleotides not matched to a gene: 4. From germline, CDR1 is LNHDA and CDR2 SQIVND (reference sequence). This CDR3 has 14 amino acids. CDR3 coding DNA: TGTGCCAGTAGTATACGGGGACAGGGTAATGGCTACACCTTC. This translates into CASSIRGQGNGYTF.

The V and J genes are TRBV7-9 and TRBJ1-5; a weak D match, TRBD1 (5 bases). Trimming took 3 bases from V and 7 from J, leaving 7 bases between them. Germline CDR1 is SEHNR and CDR2 is FQNEAQ (reference sequence). CDR3 size: 12 residues. CDR3 in DNA: TGTGCCAGCAGCTTGGGGCAGCAGCCCCAGCATTTT. Its protein is CASSLGQQPQHF.

This chain joins TRBV20-1 and TRBJ1-5, with D perhaps TRBD1 (6 bases). Germline V lookup: CDR1 DFQATT, CDR2 SNEGSKA (reference sequence). The V and J ends lost 5 bases and 4 bases respectively, with 15 bases between them. CDR3 size: 14 residues. CDR3 protein: CSAPTGHLNQPQHF. DNA of the CDR3: TGCAGTGCTCCTACGGGACACCTAAATCAGCCCCAGCATTTT.

The CDR3 loop reads CASSWRGQGFGYTF. CDR3 coding DNA: TGTGCCAGCAGCTGGAGGGGACAGGGATTTGGCTACACCTTC. The chain employs TRBV12-3 or TRBV12-4 and TRBJ1-2; 9 bases map to TRBD1. The CDR3 spans 14 residues. Unmatched junction bases numbered 9, after V lost 6 bases and J lost 7 bases.

The genes are TRBV30 and TRBJ1-5; 8 positions match TRBD1. From germline, CDR1 is GTSNPN and CDR2 SVGIG (reference sequence). The J segment lost 1 base and the V segment lost 3 bases, leaving 14 bases of the junction unmatched. CDR3 length equals 18 residues. The DNA of the CDR3 is TGTGCCTGGAGCACAGAGTGGACAGGGTCATCGAGCAATCAGCCCCAGCATTTT. Translated: CAWSTEWTGSSSNQPQHF.

This clonotype was found a few times. The chain uses TRBV21-1 and TRBJ2-5; the table's D call of TRBD2 was not tested on the DNA. TRBV21-1 is classified as a pseudogene. This CDR3 is 15 amino acids long. The CDR3 region has the DNA TGTGCCAGCAGCGCCAGGACGAGCGTACAAGAGACCCAGTACTTC. The encoded protein is CASSARTSVQETQYF.

CDR3 loop: CASRKSTDTQYF. As DNA, the CDR3 is TGTGCCAGCAGAAAAAGCACAGATACGCAGTATTTT. The chain has TRBV6-1 and TRBJ2-3; D is ambiguous. The CDR3 extends over 12 amino acids. The germline gives CDR1 MNHNS, CDR2 SASEGT. V lost 6 bases and J lost 0, with 4 bases in between.

The V call is TRBV30, the J call TRBJ1-4; 7 positions agree with TRBD1. J lost 11 bases, V lost 0 bases, and 6 bases had no gene match. Germline V gene lookup returns CDR1 GTSNPN and CDR2 SVGIG (reference sequence). The CDR3 contains 13 residues. CDR3 amino acids: CAWSVMQGGKLFF. In nucleotides, the CDR3 is TGTGCCTGGAGTGTAATGCAGGGGGGTAAACTGTTTTTT.

The chain links TRBV20-1 to TRBJ2-3; either TRBD1 or TRBD2 may supply D (5 bases each). This CDR3 has 14 residues. V gave up 4 bases and J gave up 2 bases, with 13 bases separating them. CDR1 is DFQATT, CDR2 SNEGSKA, per germline (reference sequence). The DNA of the CDR3 is TGCAGTGCTATGACAGCGGCTTACACAGATACGCAGTATTTT. Protein product: CSAMTAAYTDTQYF.

The chain has TRBV6-1 and TRBJ2-3; D gene ambiguous. V lost 2 bases to trimming and J lost 6 bases, with 6 bases between them. Germline V gives CDR1 MNHNS, CDR2 SASEGT. This CDR3 spans 12 amino acids. CDR3 sequence (DNA): TGTGCCAGCAGTGAACCCCTGGATACGCAGTATTTT. Protein product: CASSEPLDTQYF.

The genes are TRBV6-1 and TRBJ2-7, with 8 bases aligning to TRBD2. The germline gives CDR1 MNHNS, CDR2 SASEGT. The CDR3 consists of 15 residues. V lost 6 bases, J lost 6 bases, and 13 bases stayed unmatched. CDR3 bases: TGTGCCAGCAGCCCCCGCCCAGCGGGAGTTGCCGAGCAGTACTTC. Encoded protein: CASSPRPAGVAEQYF.

This chain connects TRBV24-1 to TRBJ1-2; 8 bases map to TRBD1. Trimming at V came to 6 bases and at J to 3 bases, leaving 2 bases not matched to a gene. Germline CDR1 KGHDR, CDR2 SFDVKD. The CDR3 is 13 amino acids. CDR3 region: CATSKDRDYGYTF. The CDR3 region has the DNA TGTGCCACCAGTAAGGACAGGGACTATGGCTACACCTTC.

V is TRBV10-3 and J is TRBJ2-7; D is possibly TRBD1 or TRBD2 (6 bases each). Germline CDR1 ENHRY, CDR2 SYGVKD. This CDR3 contains 15 residues. Trimming cost V 0 bases and J 2 bases, with 11 bases left between them. CDR3 loop: CAISESGRDTYEQYF. The CDR3 nucleotides are TGTGCCATCAGTGAGTCAGGGCGGGACACCTACGAGCAGTACTTC.

The chain combines TRBV7-9 with TRBJ2-5; 7 nucleotides match TRBD2. The CDR3 contains 15 residues. Germline V CDR1 and CDR2: SEHNR, FQNEAQ (reference sequence). V was clipped by 7 bases and J by 5 bases; unmatched bases: 13. CDR3 amino acids: CASIRGGGSRETQYF. CDR3 bases: TGTGCCAGCATCCGCGGGGGTGGGAGCCGGGAGACCCAGTACTTC.

The V call is TRBV6-2 or TRBV6-3, the J call TRBJ2-4; D may be TRBD1 (5 bases). The V gene lost 6 bases and the J gene lost 5 bases, with 14 bases spanning the gap. The CDR3 runs 14 residues. The germline V gene encodes CDR1 MNHEY and CDR2 SVGEGT. In DNA, the CDR3 is TGTGCCAGCAGCCACCATCGGACACAAAACATTCAGTACTTC. Translated: CASSHHRTQNIQYF.

In this sample, this clonotype is medium-sized. This chain joins TRBV10-3 and TRBJ2-3; D unclear. Trimming took off 0 bases at V and 4 bases at J, with 5 bases between the two ends. This CDR3 has 13 amino acids. The germline V gene has CDR1 ENHRY and CDR2 SYGVKD. The DNA for the CDR3 is TGTGCCATCAGTGAGTCAGCAGCAGATACGCAGTATTTT. Translated: CAISESAADTQYF.

The rearrangement uses TRBV2 and TRBJ2-4; no definite D call. CDR1 is SNHLY and CDR2 is FYNNEI in the germline V gene. V lost 8 bases, J lost 7 bases, and 12 bases lay in between. The length of the CDR3 is 12 residues. CDR3: CASAPVGNIQYF. The CDR3, as DNA: TGTGCCAGCGCCCCTGTAGGGAACATTCAGTACTTC. Filled out from reference TRBV2 and TRBJ2-4, the complete variable domain reads EPEVTQTPSHQVTQMGQEVILRCVPISNHLYFYWYRQILGQKVEFLVSFYNNEISEKSEIFDDQFSVERPDGSNFTLKIRSTKLEDSAMYFCASAPVGNIQYFGAGTRLSVL.

The chain recombines TRBV6-1 with TRBJ1-5; D gene uncertain. With 8 bases removed from V and 3 bases from J, the gap between germline ends came to 17 bases. The germline CDR1 and CDR2 sequences are MNHNS and SASEGT. This CDR3 region has 15 residues. In DNA, the CDR3 is TGTGCCAGCGGCCGAACACACACAGACAATCAGCCCCAGCATTTT. Translation: CASGRTHTDNQPQHF.

As to this clonotype: The DNA is omitted, as the CDR3 cannot be located on it reliably, and the CDR3 follows TCRdb's listing. The chain combines TRBV7-5 with TRBJ1-2; TRBD1 reflects the table's D call only, with no check against the DNA. TRBV7-5 is given as a pseudogene. The CDR3 is 17 residues long, ends included. CDR3: CISVPEGLTGINYGYTF.

A few counts support this clonotype. The chain couples TRBV6-5 to TRBJ1-1, with a weak D call TRBD1 (6 bases). The V and J ends lost 1 base and 5 bases respectively, with 14 bases between them. This CDR3 is 15 amino acids long. CDR1 is MNHEY and CDR2 is SVGAGI in the germline V gene. Here the CDR3 DNA reads TGTGCCAGCAGTTACTTATACTCACAGGGAACTGAAGCTTTCTTT. Its translation is CASSYLYSQGTEAFF.

The chain joins TRBV11-2 to TRBJ1-2; tentative D call: TRBD1 (5 bases). The V end lost 4 bases, the J end lost 4 bases, and 19 bases lay between the germline ends. Germline assignment: CDR1 SGHAT and CDR2 FQNNGV. The CDR3 spans 16 residues. The CDR3 sequence is CASSSVGDPAGYGYTF. DNA for the CDR3: TGTGCCAGCAGCTCCGTCGGGGACCCAGCGGGCTATGGCTACACCTTC.

This clonotype occurred once. The gene calls are TRBV20-1 and TRBJ1-4, with no clear D. The length of the CDR3 is 14 residues. Trimming pared 3 bases from V and 6 bases from J, leaving 14 bases between. Germline V lookup: CDR1 DFQATT, CDR2 SNEGSKA (reference sequence). The CDR3 here is CSASGWSVDEKLFF. The CDR3 nucleotides read TGCAGTGCTAGTGGATGGAGCGTGGATGAAAAACTGTTTTTT.

Points on this clonotype: An end of the junction does not agree with germline; a read error may underlie this. The rearrangement links TRBV20-1 to TRBJ1-5; D call uncertain. This CDR3 comprises 14 residues. Germline V gives CDR1 DFQATT, CDR2 SNEGSKA (reference sequence). The CDR3 protein is CSAREAAAHHPQHF. Written as DNA, the CDR3 is TGCAGTGCTAGAGAGGCAGCAGCGCATCATCCCCAGCATTTT.

CDR3 nucleotides: TGTGCCAGCAGTTCCGGGGCGGGGAATCTAGGCGGCTACACCTTC. This gives the protein CASSSGAGNLGGYTF. The V call is TRBV28, the J call TRBJ1-2; D might be TRBD1 (5 bases). With 4 bases removed from V and 8 bases from J, the gap between germline ends came to 20 bases. The V gene's germline CDR1 is MDHEN and CDR2 SYDVKM. This CDR3 is 15 amino acids long.

V and J are TRBV2 and TRBJ2-2; 8 bases match TRBD2. Germline CDR1 SNHLY, CDR2 FYNNEI. Unmatched junction bases numbered 5, after V lost 6 bases and J lost 5 bases. The CDR3 totals 14 residues. As DNA, the CDR3 is TGTGCCAGCAGCTCCACGGGAGGGACCGGGGAGCTGTTTTTT. Encoded protein: CASSSTGGTGELFF.